The 26 T cell receptor beta chains reported below all come from one sample, sequenced in a study of blood T cell repertoires in COVID-19. Sequenced by immunoSEQ multiplex PCR; TCRdb stores in-frame clones only, minus some. The sample consists of 150,000 to 200,000 clones, roughly 89% of them appearing once. The sequencing sample was made of PBMCs or T cells enriched from blood (not recorded which). These receptors all stem from a woman in her 30s who had been exposed to COVID-19.

This chain joins TRBV10-1 and TRBJ2-5; 7 bases are shared with TRBD2. Germline V gene sequence: CDR1 WNHNN, CDR2 SYGVQD (reference sequence). The CDR3 has 15 residues. The trim removed 0 bases at V and 2 bases at J, leaving 3 bases unmatched. The CDR3 sequence is CASSESWGGQETQYF. The CDR3 nucleotides are TGCGCCAGCAGTGAGTCGTGGGGGGGTCAAGAGACCCAGTACTTC.

In this sample, this clone turned up once. This chain uses TRBV3-1 (or the pseudogene TRBV3-2) with TRBJ2-7; TRBD1 agrees at 7 bases. The junction had 8 bases not matched to a gene; V was cut back by 6 bases and J by 0 bases. The germline V gene has CDR1 LGHDT and CDR2 YNNKEL (reference sequence). This CDR3 has 15 residues. The CDR3 region has the DNA TGTGCCAGCAGTCAACAGGGGCGTAACTCCTACGAGCAGTACTTC. It is translated as CASSQQGRNSYEQYF.

The chain uses TRBV19 and TRBJ1-5, with TRBD1 matching 8 bases. Per the germline V gene, CDR1 is LNHDA and CDR2 is SQIVND (reference sequence). The CDR3 sequence is 14 residues long. With 7 bases clipped from V and 6 bases from J, the junction kept 8 bases outside the gene matches. The CDR3 spells CASMDRASVQPQHF. The CDR3 DNA follows: TGTGCCAGTATGGACAGGGCGTCGGTTCAGCCCCAGCATTTT.

This clone was seen a single time. The V gene is TRBV7-3, the J gene TRBJ1-2; D unresolved. Germline V lookup: CDR1 SGHTA, CDR2 FQGTGA. This CDR3 has 15 residues. V was shortened by 1 base and J by 2 bases, with 11 bases between the two germline ends. The CDR3 loop is CASSLSPQANYGYTF. The CDR3 nucleotides are TGTGCCAGCAGCTTAAGTCCCCAGGCAAACTATGGCTACACCTTC.

This sequence joins TRBV19 and TRBJ2-7; TRBD1 might be the D (5 bases). Germline CDR1 LNHDA, CDR2 SQIVND (reference sequence). The ends were cut back, 4 bases at V and 3 bases at J, with 10 bases in the middle. The CDR3 has 13 residues. The CDR3 reads CASSNQGNYEQYF. The CDR3 DNA sequence: TGTGCCAGTAGTAATCAGGGAAACTACGAGCAGTACTTC.

This clone was detected a few times. The chain is built from TRBV2 and TRBJ2-2; D call uncertain. This CDR3 has 13 amino acids. In germline, CDR1 is SNHLY, CDR2 FYNNEI. Trimming took 4 bases from V and 6 from J, leaving 9 bases between them. CDR3 sequence (DNA): TGTGCCAGCAGTGCCCAGCGTGCCGGGGAGCTGTTTTTT. Translation: CASSAQRAGELFF.

The count of this clone is one. The V call is TRBV7-3, the J call TRBJ2-1, with TRBD2 identical over 7 bases. The germline gives CDR1 SGHTA, CDR2 FQGTGA. This CDR3 region has 15 residues. J lost 5 bases, V lost 5 bases, and 9 bases had no gene match. CDR3 nucleotide sequence: TGTGCCAGCAGCCCAAACCTAGCGGTTAACAATGAGCAGTTCTTC. Protein: CASSPNLAVNNEQFF.

CDR3 residues: CASSLGDRSAYEQYF. The CDR3 nucleotides read TGCGCCAGCAGCTTGGGGGACAGGTCTGCCTACGAGCAGTACTTC. The chain uses TRBV5-1 and TRBJ2-7; 8 bases map to TRBD1. Germline-derived CDR1 and CDR2 are SGHRS and YFSETQ. V was clipped by 0 bases and J by 2 bases; unmatched bases: 4. The CDR3 is 15 amino acids.

This clone was detected only once. The chain uses TRBV21-1 and TRBJ1-4. TRBV21-1 counts as a pseudogene. The length of the CDR3 is 16 residues. This CDR3 is CASSSRGGGYWEKLFF. CDR3 nucleotides: TGTGCCAGCAGCTCCCGCGGGGGGGGCTATTGGGAAAAACTGTTTTTT.

This clone appeared a single time. The chain recombines TRBV5-1 with TRBJ2-1, with 7 bases matching TRBD1. The CDR3 loop spans 16 amino acids. Germline V gene lookup returns CDR1 SGHRS and CDR2 YFSETQ. The J segment lost 4 bases and the V segment lost 1 base, leaving 8 bases of the junction unmatched. This CDR3 reads CASSLTPGTDYNEQFF. CDR3 sequence (DNA): TGCGCCAGCAGCTTGACACCTGGGACAGATTACAATGAGCAGTTCTTC. The variable domain in full, with the rest retrieved from reference TRBV5-1 and TRBJ2-1, is KAGVTQTPRYLIKTRGQQVTLSCSPISGHRSVSWYQQTPGQGLQFLFEYFSETQRNKGNFPGRFSGRQFSNSRSEMNVSTLELGDSALYLCASSLTPGTDYNEQFFGPGTRLTVL.

V gene TRBV5-8 combines with J gene TRBJ1-3; possible D gene TRBD1, 5 bases. V lost 2 bases and J lost 2, with 11 bases in between. Germline lookup yields CDR1 SGHTS and CDR2 YDEGEE. This CDR3 region has 15 residues. CDR3 amino acids: CASSFRGGAGNTIYF. CDR3 bases: TGTGCCAGCAGCTTCCGGGGGGGAGCTGGAAACACCATATATTTT. The full variable domain, rest sourced from reference TRBV5-8 and TRBJ1-3, is EAGVTQSPTHLIKTRGQQATLRCSPISGHTSVYWYQQALGLGLQFLLWYDEGEERNRGNFPPRFSGRQFPNYSSELNVNALELEDSALYLCASSFRGGAGNTIYFGEGSWLTVV.

This clone was recorded a few times. The rearrangement links TRBV7-9 to TRBJ1-1, with D unclear. The ends were cut back, 6 bases at V and 2 bases at J, with 7 bases in the middle. Germline CDR1 is SEHNR and CDR2 is FQNEAQ (reference sequence). The CDR3 extends over 12 amino acids. The CDR3 coding sequence is TGTGCCAGCAGTTTGTCTAACACTGAAGCTTTCTTT. Translation gives CASSLSNTEAFF.

The chain has TRBV6-5 and TRBJ1-2; no clear D. This CDR3 region has 16 residues. V lost 0 bases and J lost 7, with 18 bases in between. The germline gives CDR1 MNHEY, CDR2 SVGAGI. The CDR3 bases are TGTGCCAGCAGTTACTCGAGGGCAGTCGATCAGAGTGGCTACACCTTC. It codes for CASSYSRAVDQSGYTF.

This clone was observed a single time. This chain's CDR3 is CASSLEGTSGVFSTDTQYF. The CDR3 DNA follows: TGTGCCAGCAGCTTAGAGGGGACTAGCGGGGTTTTTAGCACAGATACGCAGTATTTT. The V call is TRBV7-8, the J call TRBJ2-3, with 13 bases aligning to TRBD2. The CDR3 runs to 19 residues. Germline CDR1 reads SGHVS; CDR2 reads FQNEAQ. Trimming removed 1 base from V and 0 bases from J; junction bases left unmatched: 7. The variable domain in full, with the rest retrieved from reference TRBV7-8 and TRBJ2-3, is GAGVSQSPRYKVAKRGQDVALRCDPISGHVSLFWYQQALGQGPEFLTYFQNEAQLDKSGLPSDRFFAERPEGSVSTLKIQRTQQEDSAVYLCASSLEGTSGVFSTDTQYFGPGTRLTVL.

The V call is TRBV5-1, the J call TRBJ1-4; maybe TRBD1 (5 bases). Trimming removed 4 bases at V and 6 bases at J, with 13 bases between. The CDR3 consists of 14 residues. CDR1 is SGHRS, CDR2 YFSETQ, per germline. The CDR3 protein is CASSPYGGDEKLFF. The CDR3, as DNA: TGCGCCAGCAGCCCCTATGGGGGGGATGAAAAACTGTTTTTT.

The chain employs TRBV29-1 and TRBJ2-3; maybe TRBD2 (5 bases). The CDR3 runs 13 residues. V was cut by 7 bases and J by 4 bases, with 15 bases left in between. Germline CDR1 and CDR2: SQVTM and ANQGSEA. CDR3 coding DNA: TGCAGCGACGCGGGCCGATTTTCAGATACGCAGTATTTT. It encodes CSDAGRFSDTQYF.

Ten or more counts support this clone. The rearrangement links TRBV15 to TRBJ1-5; perhaps TRBD1 as D (6 bases). Germline V gene data show CDR1 as LNHNV and CDR2 as YYDKDF (reference sequence). This CDR3 contains 15 residues. The V end lost 3 bases, the J end lost 6 bases, and 15 bases lay between the germline ends. CDR3 sequence: CATSRGGTNSQPQHF. The CDR3 DNA reads as TGTGCCACCAGCAGGGGGGGGACAAATAGTCAGCCCCAGCATTTT.

Only one count was recorded for this clone. The chain combines TRBV12-3 or TRBV12-4 with TRBJ2-7, with D unresolved. The CDR3 runs 12 residues. Trimming took 6 bases from V and 5 from J, leaving 11 bases between them. CDR3 in DNA: TGTGCCAGCAGCCCTGTCCCAGACGAGCAGTACTTC. Residues: CASSPVPDEQYF.

The rearrangement uses TRBV3-1 (or the pseudogene TRBV3-2) and TRBJ2-5, with 8 nucleotides matching TRBD2. The trim removed 10 bases at V and 4 bases at J, leaving 5 bases unmatched. CDR1 LGHDT and CDR2 YNNKEL come from the germline V gene (reference sequence). The CDR3 spans 12 residues. The CDR3 sequence is CATRGGIETQYF. CDR3 nucleotides: TGTGCCACCCGGGGGGGCATAGAGACCCAGTACTTC.

The V call is TRBV15, the J call TRBJ2-7, with TRBD1 identical over 10 bases. The CDR3 runs 14 residues. Germline loops: CDR1 LNHNV, CDR2 YYDKDF (reference sequence). J was trimmed by 5 bases and V by 1 base; bases with no gene match: 2. The CDR3 DNA is TGTGCCACCAGCAGAGGACAGGGGGCAGACGAGCAGTACTTC. It specifies CATSRGQGADEQYF.

In this sample, this clone turned up once. The rearrangement joins TRBV29-1 to TRBJ1-1; 7 positions agree with TRBD1. Trimming took 6 bases from V and 8 from J; bases not matched to a gene: 3. The CDR3 spans 10 residues. Germline CDR1 and CDR2: SQVTM and ANQGSEA. In DNA, the CDR3 is TGCAGCGTCCGGACAGGAGAAGCTTTCTTT. This gives the protein CSVRTGEAFF. Supplemented by reference TRBV29-1 and TRBJ1-1, the full variable domain reads SAVISQKPSRDICQRGTSLTIQCQVDSQVTMMFWYRQQPGQSLTLIATANQGSEATYESGFVIDKFPISRPNLTFSTLTVSNMSPEDSSIYLCSVRTGEAFFGQGTRLTVV.

The genes are TRBV7-6 and TRBJ1-4, with D possibly matching TRBD1 (5 bases). V was shortened by 5 bases and J by 14 bases, with 15 bases between the two germline ends. Per germline, CDR1 SGHVS and CDR2 FNYEAQ. This CDR3 contains 12 residues. This CDR3 is CASSPPSGTLFF. The CDR3 region has the DNA TGTGCCAGCAGCCCCCCCTCCGGGACTCTGTTTTTT.

The chain combines TRBV11-3 with TRBJ2-3; 8 nucleotides align to TRBD2. This CDR3 contains 16 residues. J lost 0 bases, V lost 5 bases, and 7 bases had no gene match. Germline CDR1 and CDR2: SGHNT and YENEEA. The CDR3 spells CASSLGTRSSTDTQYF. The CDR3 DNA follows: TGTGCCAGCAGCCTCGGGACTAGGTCTAGCACAGATACGCAGTATTTT. Based on the CDR3 plus reference TRBV11-3 and TRBJ2-3, the full variable domain is EAGVVQSPRYKIIEKKQPVAFWCNPISGHNTLYWYLQNLGQGPELLIRYENEEAVDDSQLPKDRFSAERLKGVDSTLKIQPAELGDSAVYLCASSLGTRSSTDTQYFGPGTRLTVL.

V usage is TRBV29-1 and J usage is TRBJ1-2; 9 bases line up with TRBD1. V was pared by 4 bases and J by 7 bases, with 7 bases of the junction left unmatched. The CDR3 loop spans 13 amino acids. Germline CDR1 and CDR2: SQVTM and ANQGSEA. The CDR3 sequence: CSVGDRVFSGYTF. The CDR3, as DNA: TGCAGCGTTGGGGACAGGGTTTTCTCTGGCTACACCTTC.

The rearrangement joins TRBV10-3 to TRBJ2-3, with unresolved D. Germline CDR1 ENHRY, CDR2 SYGVKD. The germline V and J ends were trimmed by 7 bases and 0 bases, with 5 bases remaining between them. The CDR3 runs to 12 residues. CDR3 residues: CAIKASTDTQYF. In DNA, the CDR3 is TGTGCCATCAAAGCTAGCACAGATACGCAGTATTTT.

The chain joins TRBV6-4 to TRBJ2-5; unclear D gene. Trimming stripped 0 bases from V and 2 bases from J, with 16 bases between. CDR1 is MRHNA and CDR2 is SNTAGT in the germline V gene. CDR3 size: 17 residues. The CDR3 sequence is CASSDSPRSRSQETQYF. For the CDR3, the DNA is TGTGCCAGCAGTGACTCCCCTCGGTCGCGGTCGCAAGAGACCCAGTACTTC.